The present TCR beta chain was sequenced within a study of PD-1 blockade in mismatch repair-deficient tumors. Turning to the study itself: Patients had eleven to twelve mismatch repair-deficient cancer types and were previously treated and progressing.

General study findings and limits: Rapid post-treatment expansion, then contraction, generally preceding radiologic response, marked tumor-resident clones.

From germline, CDR1 is MNHNY and CDR2 SVGAGI (reference sequence). Trimming took 6 bases from V and 5 from J; bases not matched to a gene: 6. The CDR3 has 13 amino acids. The repertoire was sequenced with immunoSEQ multiplex PCR; TCRdb's copy has only in-frame clones and lacks some. This sample has around 62,000 clones; 78% occur once, and the top ten carry over 4.5%. As regards this clone: Antigen unknown.

All patients were mismatch repair deficient, assessed by either PCR or immunohistochemistry. A few pembrolizumab responders had their TCRs sequenced. The chain couples TRBV6-6 to TRBJ2-5, with TRBD1 identical over 7 bases. The receptor's source is an adult with mismatch repair-deficient cancer. The sequenced sample was peripheral blood, obtained 2 weeks after starting pembrolizumab. CDR3: CASSRGGAETQYF. For the CDR3, the DNA is TGTGCCAGCAGCCGAGGGGGCGCGGAGACCCAGTACTTC.